The T cell receptor (beta chain) under discussion was sequenced for a study of shared clonotypes between healthy human individuals. The data were produced by immunoSEQ multiplex PCR, yet TCRdb's version contains in-frame clones alone and is incomplete. The table includes 850,000 to 1,200,000 clones, about 75% detected once. A single count supports this clone. Germline values: CDR1 SGHNT, CDR2 YYREEE (reference sequence). Trimming took 4 bases from V and 4 from J, leaving 11 bases between them. The CDR3 is 13 residues long. Sequencing used memory CD4+ T cells sorted from blood. Subset noted: CD45RA-negative fraction. The genes are TRBV5-4 and TRBJ2-5; no reliable D call. This clonotype was sampled from a man between 18 and 35 years old in good health. The CDR3 region is CASSPPGSETQYF. In DNA form, the CDR3 reads TGTGCCAGCAGCCCCCCCGGGTCAGAGACCCAGTACTTC.